This T cell receptor (beta chain) was captured by sequencing in a study of shared clonotypes between healthy human individuals. Sequencing used immunoSEQ multiplex PCR; TCRdb keeps in-frame clones, though not all of them. The data contain 650,000 to 800,000 clones, about 91% of them singletons. Germline CDR1 is SGHAT and CDR2 is FQNNGV. V trimming: 1 base; J trimming: 5 bases; junction bases outside the gene matches: 9. The CDR3 has 17 amino acids. In the case of this clone: The antigen remains undetermined.

Naivety among CD8 cells was defined by CD45RO negativity and positive CCR7 selection, thereby excluding terminally differentiated effector memory CD45RA+ cells. Study results and caveats: The study found lower generation probabilities in non-shared clonotypes than in those shared by all four donors. Despite large depth, rarefaction showed incomplete sorted-subset sequencing.

The chain carries TRBV11-2 and TRBJ2-5, with 11 positions matching TRBD1. The sample comprised naive CD8+ T cells sorted from blood. This TCR came from a man aged 25 to 40 in good health. The DNA of the CDR3 is TGTGCCAGCAGCTTAGGGCCTGGGACAGGGGGTTTTGAGACCCAGTACTTC. Amino acids: CASSLGPGTGGFETQYF.